This T cell receptor beta chain comes out of a study of spatial heterogeneity in lung cancer. Whole-study context: Detection of beta-chain sequences consistently exceeded that of alpha-chain sequences. Regarding the study as a whole: Blood contained ubiquitous expanded tumor TCRs more at resection than at follow-up.

The time point is: sample taken at primary tumor resection. Whole RNA, which was extracted from tumor, nontumor lung tissue or frozen PBMC, was sequenced without any cell sorting. A total of 72 untreated early-stage non-small cell lung cancer patients served as donors. TCRdb processed the 5' RACE reads anew with MiXCR; each CDR3 protein has one entry. Altogether some 12,000 distinct CDR3 sequences are present, roughly an eighth being singletons, with the ten largest covering 2% to 2.5%. V dropped 6 bases and J dropped 5 bases, with 20 bases sitting between them. Germline values: CDR1 MNHNY, CDR2 SVGAGI (reference sequence). The CDR3 spans 15 residues. This clonotype was seen repeatedly, ten times or more. Its antigen is not known.

Sequences were derived from PBMCs, sampled at surgery. The rearrangement links TRBV6-6 to TRBJ2-7; D possibly corresponds to TRBD2 (6 bases). The clonotype was recovered from a female donor with early-stage non-small cell lung cancer. The CDR3, as DNA: TGTGCCAGCAGCCGTAGCGCCTCGGGAGAAAACGAGCAGTACTTC. Encoded protein: CASSRSASGENEQYF.